These 18 T cell receptor beta chains were all obtained from the same sample, sequenced in a study of regulatory T cells in long-lasting Graves disease. The TCR beta library used iRepertoire HTBI primers with Arm-PCR amplification of CDR3. TCRdb reprocessed the multiplex PCR reads via MiXCR and lists one record per CDR3 protein. The sample yields about 530,000 distinct CDR3 sequences, around 15% seen once. Time point given: newly diagnosed GD, antithyroid drugs for less than 3 months. Isolated PBMC RNA provided the starting material for the TCR library. The same specimen was also included in a second study, on T cells in Graves' hyperthyroidism and ophthalmopathy.

Sample: peripheral blood mononuclear cells (PBMCs), taken at new diagnosis, from a patient treated with antithyroid drugs. The receptors stem from a woman aged 35-60 years with Graves disease.

The V gene is TRBV28, the J gene TRBJ1-5; D remains ambiguous. The V gene's germline CDR1 is MDHEN and CDR2 SYDVKM. CDR3 size: 14 residues. V was trimmed by 3 bases and J by 5 bases, leaving 11 bases between them. The CDR3 loop is CASSFGSKDQPQHF. The CDR3, as DNA: TGTGCCAGCAGTTTCGGTTCAAAGGATCAGCCCCAGCATTTT. Full variable domain (missing parts from reference TRBV28 and TRBJ1-5): DVKVTQSSRYLVKRTGEKVFLECVQDMDHENMFWYRQDPGLGLRLIYFSYDVKMKEKGDIPEGYSVSREKKERFSLILESASTNQTSMYLCASSFGSKDQPQHFGDGTRLSIL.

This clonotype was counted between two and nine times. This rearrangement joins TRBV3-1 to TRBJ2-3; D might be TRBD2 (5 bases). The CDR3 runs 14 residues. Deletions cut 7 bases from V and 4 bases from J, with 15 bases between. CDR1 LGHDT and CDR2 YNNKEL come from the germline V gene (reference sequence). CDR3 nucleotides: TGTGCCAGCATGCCCAATACCGGGGCAGATACGCAGTATTTT. Protein product: CASMPNTGADTQYF.

The table lists this clonotype with many counts. The rearrangement uses TRBV12-5 and TRBJ1-1; tentative D call: TRBD1 (6 bases). Looked up from germline, CDR1 is LGHNT and CDR2 is FRNRAP. V shed 2 bases and J shed 2 bases, with 12 bases lying between them. The CDR3 is 15 residues long. In DNA form, the CDR3 reads TGTGCTAGTGGTTTGACTACAGGGACCAACACTGAAGCTTTCTTT. The encoded protein is CASGLTTGTNTEAFF.

This clonotype was seen at least ten times. This sequence joins TRBV6-9 and TRBJ2-7; D is possibly TRBD1 (6 bases). V shed 4 bases and J shed 2 bases, with 18 bases lying between them. This CDR3 is 16 amino acids long. Germline V gene sequence: CDR1 MNHGY, CDR2 SVAAGI. This CDR3 is CASSWAAGQSTYEQYF. The CDR3 coding sequence is TGTGCCAGCAGTTGGGCAGCCGGACAGTCCACCTACGAGCAGTACTTC.

This clonotype was counted only a few times. This CDR3 is missing its conserved last phenylalanine or tryptophan, likely due to a read error. J is TRBJ1-1 and V is TRBV5-4, with D unclear. Germline values: CDR1 SGHNT, CDR2 YYREEE (reference sequence). Deletions cut 4 bases from V and 4 bases from J, with 11 bases between. The CDR3 spans 13 residues. CDR3 residues: CASSPPTGTEAFS. The CDR3 DNA reads TGTGCCAGCAGCCCACCGACGGGCACTGAAGCTTTCTCT.

CDR3 amino acids: CASTGVSRMNTEAFF. For the CDR3, the DNA is TGCGCCAGTACCGGGGTCAGCCGCATGAACACTGAAGCTTTCTTT. This chain connects TRBV10-2 to TRBJ1-1; D is uncertain. The CDR3 runs 15 residues. The V gene's germline CDR1 is WSHSY and CDR2 SAAADI. V was cut by 9 bases and J by 0 bases, with 17 bases left in between.

The V call is TRBV2, the J call TRBJ2-2; the D is unclear. V lost 10 bases and J 4 bases, leaving 10 bases between the germline ends. The CDR3 sequence is 12 residues long. Germline assignment: CDR1 SNHLY and CDR2 FYNNEI. Here the CDR3 reads CANQGLTGELFF. The CDR3 bases are TGTGCCAACCAAGGTCTCACCGGGGAGCTGTTTTTT.

Many counts were recorded for this clonotype. V is TRBV12-3 or TRBV12-4 and J is TRBJ1-5, with D uncertain. This CDR3 has 15 residues. V shed 5 bases and J shed 3 bases, with 14 bases lying between them. The chain's CDR3 is CASSPSGTNNQPQHF. The CDR3 DNA sequence: TGTGCCAGCAGTCCCTCGGGAACTAACAATCAGCCCCAGCATTTT.

This chain joins TRBV13 and TRBJ2-7, with 9 bases fitting TRBD1. The CDR3 loop spans 18 amino acids. The V gene's germline CDR1 is PRHDT and CDR2 FYEKMQ (reference sequence). The junction had 19 bases not matched to a gene; V was cut back by 5 bases and J by 5 bases. The CDR3 loop is CASSILRDRALIAHEQYF. Here the CDR3 DNA reads TGTGCCAGCAGCATACTCCGGGACAGGGCCCTTATTGCCCACGAGCAGTACTTC.

The chain links TRBV5-1 to TRBJ1-5; D not certain. The germline V gene encodes CDR1 SGHRS and CDR2 YFSETQ. This CDR3 spans 14 amino acids. The V end lost 3 bases, the J end lost 7 bases, and 14 bases lay between the germline ends. The CDR3 reads CASSSTLDGQPQHF. Here the CDR3 DNA reads TGCGCCAGCAGCTCAACCCTCGACGGGCAGCCCCAGCATTTT. Complete variable domain (other parts from reference TRBV5-1 and TRBJ1-5): KAGVTQTPRYLIKTRGQQVTLSCSPISGHRSVSWYQQTPGQGLQFLFEYFSETQRNKGNFPGRFSGRQFSNSRSEMNVSTLELGDSALYLCASSSTLDGQPQHFGDGTRLSIL.

This clonotype showed up many times. The chain couples TRBV6-5 to TRBJ1-4; D is unclear. CDR1 is MNHEY and CDR2 is SVGAGI in the germline V gene. The CDR3 contains 15 residues. V lost 0 bases and J lost 6, with 11 bases in between. Here the CDR3 DNA reads TGTGCCAGCAGTTACTCAGGCCTACGGGATGAAAAACTGTTTTTT. Protein: CASSYSGLRDEKLFF.

A few counts support this clonotype. This chain joins TRBV20-1 and TRBJ2-2; 10 bases are shared with TRBD2. This CDR3 has 17 residues. The trim removed 1 base at V and 4 bases at J, leaving 9 bases unmatched. Per the germline V gene, CDR1 is DFQATT and CDR2 is SNEGSKA (reference sequence). The CDR3 DNA follows: TGCAGTGCTAGAGCTACTAGCGGGGTTCTGGGCACCGGGGAGCTGTTTTTT. As protein: CSARATSGVLGTGELFF.

V gene TRBV19 combines with J gene TRBJ1-1, with D hard to call. V was cut by 3 bases and J by 5 bases, with 10 bases left in between. The CDR3 sequence is 13 residues long. CDR1 is LNHDA, CDR2 SQIVND, per germline (reference sequence). CDR3 nucleotide sequence: TGTGCCAGTAGTATTGAGGGAGGAACTGAAGCTTTCTTT. Translating gives CASSIEGGTEAFF.

This clonotype was counted ten times or more. This chain uses TRBV20-1 with TRBJ1-5, with D perhaps matching TRBD1 (6 bases). The length of the CDR3 is 14 residues. The V end lost 3 bases, the J end lost 6 bases, and 15 bases lay between the germline ends. The germline V gene encodes CDR1 DFQATT and CDR2 SNEGSKA (reference sequence). CDR3 DNA sequence: TGCAGTGCTAGTAAACAGGGCCCCGGTCAGCCCCAGCATTTT. Amino acid sequence: CSASKQGPGQPQHF.

CDR3 nucleotide sequence: TGTGCCAGCAGGGGCAGGGGTGGAGAAAAACTGTTTTTT. Amino acid sequence: CASRGRGGEKLFF. The J gene is TRBJ1-4, the V gene TRBV12-3 or TRBV12-4; D might be TRBD1 (6 bases). Deletions cut 6 bases from V and 8 bases from J, with 13 bases between. This CDR3 comprises 13 residues.

This clonotype occurred many times. The J gene is TRBJ2-7, the V gene TRBV7-8; D may be TRBD2 (5 bases). The V end lost 4 bases, the J end lost 0 bases, and 13 bases lay between the germline ends. The CDR3 totals 15 residues. CDR1 and CDR2 (germline): SGHVS, FQNEAQ. The CDR3 here is CASSSRTPLSYEQYF. The DNA of the CDR3 is TGTGCCAGCAGCTCCCGGACTCCTCTCTCCTACGAGCAGTACTTC.

This clonotype was counted many times. This sequence joins TRBV2 and TRBJ2-1; no reliable D call. The length of the CDR3 is 16 residues. CDR1 SNHLY and CDR2 FYNNEI come from the germline V gene. Trimming removed 2 bases at V and 4 bases at J, with 15 bases between. The CDR3 nucleotides are TGTGCCAGCAGTGAATCTAGGGATGTGGGATACAATGAGCAGTTCTTC. Its protein product is CASSESRDVGYNEQFF.

The chain employs TRBV7-2 and TRBJ2-5, with D perhaps matching TRBD2 (6 bases). Germline V gives CDR1 SGHTA, CDR2 FQGNSA. V lost 5 bases to trimming and J lost 5 bases, with 12 bases between them. This CDR3 has 13 amino acids. CDR3 in amino acids: CASSAGRGETQYF. As DNA, the CDR3 is TGTGCCAGCAGCGCGGGACGTGGGGAGACCCAGTACTTC.